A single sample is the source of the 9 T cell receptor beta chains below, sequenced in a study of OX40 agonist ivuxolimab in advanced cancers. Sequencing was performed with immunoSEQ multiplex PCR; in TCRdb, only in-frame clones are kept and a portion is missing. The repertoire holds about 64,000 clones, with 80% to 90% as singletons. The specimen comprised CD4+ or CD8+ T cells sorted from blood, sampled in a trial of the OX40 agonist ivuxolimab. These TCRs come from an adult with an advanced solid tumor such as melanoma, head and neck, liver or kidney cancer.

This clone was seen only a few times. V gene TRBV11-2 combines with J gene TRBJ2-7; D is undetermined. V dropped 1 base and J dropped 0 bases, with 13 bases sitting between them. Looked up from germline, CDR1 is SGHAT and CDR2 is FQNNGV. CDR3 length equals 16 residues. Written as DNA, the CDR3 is TGTGCCAGCAGCTTAGCTCTCGGGCTGAGCTCCTACGAGCAGTACTTC. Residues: CASSLALGLSSYEQYF.

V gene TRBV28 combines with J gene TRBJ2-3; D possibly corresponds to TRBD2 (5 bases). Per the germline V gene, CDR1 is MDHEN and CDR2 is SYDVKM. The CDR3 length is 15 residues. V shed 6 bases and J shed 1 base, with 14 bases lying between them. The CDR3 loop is CASSWTASGTDTQYF. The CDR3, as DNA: TGTGCCAGCAGCTGGACTGCCTCTGGCACAGATACGCAGTATTTT.

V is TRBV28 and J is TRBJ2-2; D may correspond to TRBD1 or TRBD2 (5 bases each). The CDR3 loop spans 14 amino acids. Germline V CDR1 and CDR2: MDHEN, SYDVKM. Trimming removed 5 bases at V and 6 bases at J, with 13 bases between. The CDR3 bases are TGTGCCAGCAGTGTCCCCGGGACGCCCGGGGAGCTGTTTTTT. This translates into CASSVPGTPGELFF.

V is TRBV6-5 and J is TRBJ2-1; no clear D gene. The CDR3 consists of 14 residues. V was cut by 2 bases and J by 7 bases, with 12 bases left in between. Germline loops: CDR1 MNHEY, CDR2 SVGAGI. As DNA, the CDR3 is TGTGCCAGCAGTTACGGGCAGAACGTAAATGAGCAGTTCTTC. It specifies CASSYGQNVNEQFF.

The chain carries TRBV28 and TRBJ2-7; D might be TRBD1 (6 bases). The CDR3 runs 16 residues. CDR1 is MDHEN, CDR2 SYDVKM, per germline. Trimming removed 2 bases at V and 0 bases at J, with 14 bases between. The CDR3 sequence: CASSLPSGQISYEQYF. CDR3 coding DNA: TGTGCCAGCAGTTTACCCTCCGGACAGATCTCCTACGAGCAGTACTTC.

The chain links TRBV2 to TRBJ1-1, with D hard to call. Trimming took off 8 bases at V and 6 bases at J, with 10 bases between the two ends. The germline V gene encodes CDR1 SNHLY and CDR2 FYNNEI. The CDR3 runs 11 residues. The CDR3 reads CASGREPEAFF. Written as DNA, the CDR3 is TGTGCCAGCGGGCGGGAGCCTGAAGCTTTCTTT.

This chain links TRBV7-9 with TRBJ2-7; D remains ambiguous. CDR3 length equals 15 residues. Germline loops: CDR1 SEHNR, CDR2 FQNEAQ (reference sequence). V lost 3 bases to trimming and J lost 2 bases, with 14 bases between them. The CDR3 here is CASSFRNGPTYEQYF. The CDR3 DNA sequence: TGTGCCAGCAGCTTCCGTAACGGCCCTACCTACGAGCAGTACTTC.

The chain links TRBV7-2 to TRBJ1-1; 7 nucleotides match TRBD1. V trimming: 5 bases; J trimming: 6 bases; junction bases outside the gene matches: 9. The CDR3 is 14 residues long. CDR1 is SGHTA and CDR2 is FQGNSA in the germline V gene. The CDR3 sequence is CASSPSPQGAEAFF. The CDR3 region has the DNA TGTGCCAGCAGCCCCAGCCCCCAGGGGGCTGAAGCTTTCTTT.

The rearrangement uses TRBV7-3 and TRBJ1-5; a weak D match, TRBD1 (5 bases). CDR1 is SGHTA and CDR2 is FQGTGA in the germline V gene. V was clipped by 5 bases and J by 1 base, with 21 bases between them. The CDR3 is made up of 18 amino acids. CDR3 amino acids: CASSPRLGRAPSNQPQHF. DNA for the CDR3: TGTGCCAGCAGCCCTCGGTTGGGCAGGGCCCCCAGCAATCAGCCCCAGCATTTT.